This T cell receptor beta chain was identified during a study of blood T cell repertoires in COVID-19. Study details: Researchers got acute and convalescent COVID-19 samples from the United States, Italy and Spain.

Data came from immunoSEQ multiplex PCR; TCRdb stores just in-frame clones and leaves some out. The sample includes roughly 310,000 clones, almost 90% seen only once; the top ten take approximately 2.9%. Germline V gene data show CDR1 as GTSNPN and CDR2 as SVGIG (reference sequence). Trimming took 0 bases from V and 5 from J; bases not matched to a gene: 7. The CDR3 has 15 residues. The source is a woman aged 30 to 39 with COVID-19, enrolled during active disease. Sample: peripheral blood. This chain connects TRBV30 to TRBJ1-3; 7 bases align to TRBD1. The CDR3 is CAWSVPDRSRNTIYF. Here the CDR3 DNA reads TGTGCCTGGAGTGTTCCGGACAGGTCAAGAAACACCATATATTTT.